Reported below is one TCR beta chain. These data belong to a study of T cells expressing NK-cell markers. About the study: The TCR beta repertoires originated in sorted CD3+CD56+NKG2C+, CD3+CD56+NKG2C- and CD3+CD56-NKG2C+ T cells. Out of eight donors sequenced, seven tested HCMV-seropositive and the remaining one seronegative.

As the method of synthesis, 5'RACE template switching with UMIs yielded TCR beta cDNA. TCRdb reanalyzed the 5' RACE reads and collapses them to one entry per CDR3 protein, without DNA. The sample features about 460,000 distinct CDR3 sequences, with more than 1.4% in its top ten. Sequencing was carried out using blood T cells: a sorted CD56 or NKG2C T cell subset, CD4+ or CD8+ T cells, or bulk PBMC T cells (not recorded which). This receptor was taken from a woman between 50 and 59 years old in good health.

The CDR3: CSAFGVGNEKLFF. The V gene is TRBV29-1, the J gene TRBJ1-4. Germline loops: CDR1 SQVTM, CDR2 ANQGSEA. The CDR3 totals 13 residues.